This T cell receptor (beta chain) was documented in a study of T cells in localized non-small cell lung cancer. The table came from immunoSEQ multiplex PCR; TCRdb's copy has only in-frame clones and leaves some out. This repertoire shows approximately 31,000 clones, approximately 84% found once; its top ten account for 4% to 4.5%. Comments on this clone: Its matching antigen is unknown.

Findings and limits, study-wide: Sequencing was limited to one tumor region, leaving the possibility of heterogeneity open. The study detected a median roughly 61 of the top 100 tumor clones in adjacent lung. Uninvolved adjacent lung had more T cell clonality than any other tissue, topping tumor. Greater T cell density in blood accompanied longer overall survival.

This CDR3 is 15 amino acids long. Germline CDR1 is SGHRS and CDR2 is YFSETQ. Trimming took 0 bases from V and 3 from J, leaving 9 bases between them. This TCR derives from a male donor aged 60 or older with stage III lung adenocarcinoma. The rearrangement uses TRBV5-1 and TRBJ1-4; D is ambiguous. Sequenced here: peripheral blood, sampled before any cancer treatment. DNA for the CDR3: TGCGCCAGCAGCTTGGCTGCCCCATCTAATGAAAAACTGTTTTTT. The encoded protein is CASSLAAPSNEKLFF.